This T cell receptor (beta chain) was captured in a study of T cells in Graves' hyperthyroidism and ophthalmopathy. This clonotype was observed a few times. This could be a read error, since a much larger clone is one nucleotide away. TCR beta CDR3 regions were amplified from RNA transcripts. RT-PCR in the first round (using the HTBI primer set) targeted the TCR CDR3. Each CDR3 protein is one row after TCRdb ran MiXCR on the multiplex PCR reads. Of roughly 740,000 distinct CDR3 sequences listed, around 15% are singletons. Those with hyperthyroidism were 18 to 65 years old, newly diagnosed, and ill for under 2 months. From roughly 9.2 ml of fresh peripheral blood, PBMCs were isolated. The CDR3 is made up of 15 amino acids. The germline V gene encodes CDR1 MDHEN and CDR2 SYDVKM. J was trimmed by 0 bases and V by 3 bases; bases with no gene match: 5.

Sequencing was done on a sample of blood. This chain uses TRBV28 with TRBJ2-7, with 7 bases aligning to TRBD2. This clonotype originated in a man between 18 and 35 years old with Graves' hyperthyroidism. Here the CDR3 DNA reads TGTGCCAGCAGTTTCCAAGCGGGACCCTCCTACGAGCAGTACTTC. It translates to CASSFQAGPSYEQYF.